The rows below give T cell receptor beta chains drawn from one sample of a study of T cell responses to AZD1222 COVID-19 vaccine. Using immunoSEQ multiplex PCR, the repertoire was profiled, and TCRdb retains in-frame clones only, with some absent. The table lists 110,000 to 150,000 clones, more than 85% of them singletons. Material: peripheral blood, obtained on day 0 of AZD1222 vaccination. The receptors were sampled from an adult in good health. Both conserved end residues are part of each CDR3. D genes are given only for firm matches. The size field is filled for only some rows; it gives once, few, many or a size class.

J gene: TRBJ1-1
V gene: TRBV19
D gene: TRBD1
clone size: .
CDR3 protein: CASKGAAMNTEAFF

J gene: TRBJ2-1
V gene: TRBV7-2
D gene: .
clone size: .
CDR3 protein: CASSSRGKDGIHEQFF

J gene: TRBJ1-3
V gene: TRBV9
D gene: TRBD1
clone size: .
CDR3 protein: CASSAFPDRDGNTIYF

J gene: TRBJ2-5
V gene: TRBV19
D gene: TRBD1
clone size: .
CDR3 protein: CASAGTGRETQYF

J gene: TRBJ1-5
V gene: TRBV18
D gene: .
clone size: .
CDR3 protein: CASSPTRISNQPQHF

J gene: TRBJ1-5
V gene: TRBV28
D gene: .
clone size: .
CDR3 protein: CASSLPVQPQHF

J gene: TRBJ1-1
V gene: TRBV15
D gene: .
clone size: .
CDR3 protein: CATSEGSTEAFF

J gene: TRBJ2-1
V gene: TRBV6-5
D gene: .
clone size: .
CDR3 protein: CASRAGDPAGLDQFF

J gene: TRBJ2-2
V gene: TRBV5-4
D gene: TRBD1
clone size: .
CDR3 protein: CASSLRQGVAGELFF

J gene: TRBJ1-1
V gene: TRBV20-1
D gene: .
clone size: .
CDR3 protein: CSASPVRGRNTEAFF

J gene: TRBJ1-4
V gene: TRBV30
D gene: TRBD1
clone size: .
CDR3 protein: CAWSVPGQVNEKLFF

J gene: TRBJ1-3
V gene: TRBV5-1
D gene: .
clone size: once
CDR3 protein: CASSARPGDTIYF

J gene: TRBJ2-1
V gene: TRBV7-3
D gene: TRBD2
clone size: .
CDR3 protein: CASSPRAGSYNEQFF

J gene: TRBJ2-3
V gene: TRBV30
D gene: TRBD2
clone size: once
CDR3 protein: CAWIGGRGRDTQYF

J gene: TRBJ2-7
V gene: TRBV18
D gene: .
clone size: once
CDR3 protein: CASSPSNLGTEQYF

J gene: TRBJ2-1
V gene: TRBV7-8
D gene: .
clone size: .
CDR3 protein: CASSLVLAHYEQFF

J gene: TRBJ2-3
V gene: TRBV7-3
D gene: TRBD2
clone size: .
CDR3 protein: CASSLSGNTQYF

J gene: TRBJ2-7
V gene: TRBV5-1
D gene: .
clone size: .
CDR3 protein: CASSLKGPGGTYEQYF

J gene: TRBJ2-3
V gene: TRBV3-1/TRBV3-2
D gene: TRBD2
clone size: .
CDR3 protein: CASSTRLAGTGDTQYF

J gene: TRBJ2-7
V gene: TRBV4-1
D gene: .
clone size: .
CDR3 protein: CASSQDSVAGPYF

J gene: TRBJ2-3
V gene: TRBV11-2
D gene: .
clone size: .
CDR3 protein: CASSPVGQGGDTQYF

J gene: TRBJ1-4
V gene: TRBV21-1
D gene: .
clone size: .
CDR3 protein: CASSSWTGGHEKLFF

J gene: TRBJ1-1
V gene: TRBV6-2/TRBV6-3
D gene: .
clone size: .
CDR3 protein: CASSYSARGRTEAFF

J gene: TRBJ2-3
V gene: TRBV28
D gene: TRBD2
clone size: few
CDR3 protein: CASSPLGLAGVTDTQYF

J gene: TRBJ1-2
V gene: TRBV19
D gene: .
clone size: .
CDR3 protein: CASRGDTNYGYTF